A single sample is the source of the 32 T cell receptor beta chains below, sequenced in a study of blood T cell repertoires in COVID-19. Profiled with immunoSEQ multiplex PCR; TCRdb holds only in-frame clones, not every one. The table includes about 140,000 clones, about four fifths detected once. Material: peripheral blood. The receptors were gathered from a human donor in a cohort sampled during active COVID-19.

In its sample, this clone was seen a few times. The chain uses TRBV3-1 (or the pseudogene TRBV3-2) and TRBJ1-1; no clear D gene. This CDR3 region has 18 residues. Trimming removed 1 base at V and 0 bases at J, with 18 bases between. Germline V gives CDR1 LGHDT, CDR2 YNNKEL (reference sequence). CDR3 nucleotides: TGTGCCAGCAGCCAAGGCCTGGTAGGCCGGGATCTGAACACTGAAGCTTTCTTT. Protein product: CASSQGLVGRDLNTEAFF.

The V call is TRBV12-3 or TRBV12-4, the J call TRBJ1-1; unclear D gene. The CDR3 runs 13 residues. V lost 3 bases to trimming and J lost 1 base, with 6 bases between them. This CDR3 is CASSLRGNTEAFF. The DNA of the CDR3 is TGTGCCAGCAGTTTGCGGGGGAACACTGAAGCTTTCTTT.

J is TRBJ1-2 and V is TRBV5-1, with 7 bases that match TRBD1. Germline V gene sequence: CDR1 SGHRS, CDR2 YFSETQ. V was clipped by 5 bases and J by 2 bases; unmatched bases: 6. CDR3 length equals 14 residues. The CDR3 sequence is CASRPQGGNYGYTF. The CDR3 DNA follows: TGCGCCAGCAGGCCTCAGGGGGGAAACTATGGCTACACCTTC.

CDR3 coding DNA: TGTGCCACTTCGTTGACTAGCGGGGGGGATGAGCAGTTCTTC. It codes for CATSLTSGGDEQFF. The chain couples TRBV7-9 to TRBJ2-1, with 14 nucleotides matching TRBD2. J gave up 8 bases and V 10 bases, and 7 bases lay outside the gene matches. This CDR3 has 14 amino acids. Germline V gene sequence: CDR1 SEHNR, CDR2 FQNEAQ (reference sequence).

The CDR3 loop is CATSSDPGLPTDTQYF. DNA for the CDR3: TGTGCCACCAGCAGTGACCCGGGACTCCCTACAGATACGCAGTATTTT. The genes are TRBV15 and TRBJ2-3, with a tentative D call TRBD2 (6 bases). Germline loops: CDR1 LNHNV, CDR2 YYDKDF (reference sequence). Deletions cut 3 bases from V and 3 bases from J, with 16 bases between. CDR3 length: 16 amino acids.

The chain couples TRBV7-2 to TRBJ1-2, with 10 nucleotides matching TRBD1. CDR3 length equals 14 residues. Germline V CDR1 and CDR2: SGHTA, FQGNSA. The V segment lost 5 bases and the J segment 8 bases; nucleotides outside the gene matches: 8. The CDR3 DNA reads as TGTGCCAGCAGCGTCAGACAGGGGGCCATGGGCTACACCTTC. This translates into CASSVRQGAMGYTF.

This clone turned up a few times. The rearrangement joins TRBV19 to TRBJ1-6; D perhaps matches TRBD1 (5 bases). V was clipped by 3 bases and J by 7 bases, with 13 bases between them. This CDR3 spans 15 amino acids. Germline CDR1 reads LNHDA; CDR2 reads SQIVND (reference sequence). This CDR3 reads CASSIQGLRNSPLHF. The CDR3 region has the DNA TGTGCCAGTAGTATTCAGGGTTTAAGAAATTCACCCCTCCACTTT.

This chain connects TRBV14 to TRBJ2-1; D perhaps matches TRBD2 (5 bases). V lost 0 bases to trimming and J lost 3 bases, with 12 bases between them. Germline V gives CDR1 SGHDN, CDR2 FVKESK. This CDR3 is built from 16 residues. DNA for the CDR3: TGTGCCAGCAGCCAAGAGGGAGAAGGGTTCTACAATGAGCAGTTCTTC. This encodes CASSQEGEGFYNEQFF. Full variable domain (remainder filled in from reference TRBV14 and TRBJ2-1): EAGVTQFPSHSVIEKGQTVTLRCDPISGHDNLYWYRRVMGKEIKFLLHFVKESKQDESGMPNNRFLAERTGGTYSTLKVQPAELEDSGVYFCASSQEGEGFYNEQFFGPGTRLTVL.

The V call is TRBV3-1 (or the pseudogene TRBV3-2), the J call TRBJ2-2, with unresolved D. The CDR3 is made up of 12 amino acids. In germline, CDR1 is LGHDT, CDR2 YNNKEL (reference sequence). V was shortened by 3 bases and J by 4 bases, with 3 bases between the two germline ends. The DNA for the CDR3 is TGTGCCAGCAGCCAGAGCACCGGGGAGCTGTTTTTT. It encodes CASSQSTGELFF.

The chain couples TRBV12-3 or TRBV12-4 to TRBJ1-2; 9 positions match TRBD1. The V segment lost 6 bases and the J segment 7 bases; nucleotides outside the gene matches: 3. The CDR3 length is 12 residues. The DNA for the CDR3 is TGTGCCAGCAGAGGGACAGGGCTTGGCTACACCTTC. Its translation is CASRGTGLGYTF.

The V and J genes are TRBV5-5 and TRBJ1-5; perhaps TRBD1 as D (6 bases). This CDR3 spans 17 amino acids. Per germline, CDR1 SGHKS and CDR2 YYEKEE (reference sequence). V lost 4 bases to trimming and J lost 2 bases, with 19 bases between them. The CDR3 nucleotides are TGTGCCAGCAGCCCTGAGGGGGGGGGTTTTGGCAATCAGCCCCAGCATTTT. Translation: CASSPEGGGFGNQPQHF.

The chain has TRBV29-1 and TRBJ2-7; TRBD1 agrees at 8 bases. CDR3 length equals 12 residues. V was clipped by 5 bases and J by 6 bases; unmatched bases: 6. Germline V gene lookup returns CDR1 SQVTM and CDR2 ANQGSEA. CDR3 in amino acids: CSVQQGDGEQYF. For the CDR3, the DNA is TGCAGCGTTCAACAGGGGGACGGCGAGCAGTACTTC.

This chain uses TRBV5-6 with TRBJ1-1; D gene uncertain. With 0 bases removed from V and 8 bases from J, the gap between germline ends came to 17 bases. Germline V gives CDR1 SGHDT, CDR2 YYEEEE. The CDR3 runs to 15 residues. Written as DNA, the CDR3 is TGTGCCAGCAGCTTGGTGGGCAGAGAATTAGTCGAAGCTTTCTTT. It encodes CASSLVGRELVEAFF.

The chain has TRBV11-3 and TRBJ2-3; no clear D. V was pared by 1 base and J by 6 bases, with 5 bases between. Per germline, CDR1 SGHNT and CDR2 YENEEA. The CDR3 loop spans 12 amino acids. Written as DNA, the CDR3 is TGTGCCAGCAGCTTAGCCGGGGATACGCAGTATTTT. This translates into CASSLAGDTQYF. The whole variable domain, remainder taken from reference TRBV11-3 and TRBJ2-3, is EAGVVQSPRYKIIEKKQPVAFWCNPISGHNTLYWYLQNLGQGPELLIRYENEEAVDDSQLPKDRFSAERLKGVDSTLKIQPAELGDSAVYLCASSLAGDTQYFGPGTRLTVL.

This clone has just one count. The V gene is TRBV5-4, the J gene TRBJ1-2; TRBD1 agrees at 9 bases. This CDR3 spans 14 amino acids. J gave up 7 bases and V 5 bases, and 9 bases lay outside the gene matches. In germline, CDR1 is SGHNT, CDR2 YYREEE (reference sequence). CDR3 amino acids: CASRRDREKVGYTF. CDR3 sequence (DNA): TGTGCCAGCAGACGGGACAGGGAAAAAGTTGGCTACACCTTC.

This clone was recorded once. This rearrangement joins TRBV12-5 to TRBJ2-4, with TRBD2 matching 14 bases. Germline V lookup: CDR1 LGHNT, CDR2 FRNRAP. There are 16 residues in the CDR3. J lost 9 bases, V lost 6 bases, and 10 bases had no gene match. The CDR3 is CASGRPGLAGDSIQYF. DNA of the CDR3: TGTGCTAGTGGCCGACCGGGACTAGCGGGGGATAGCATTCAGTACTTC.

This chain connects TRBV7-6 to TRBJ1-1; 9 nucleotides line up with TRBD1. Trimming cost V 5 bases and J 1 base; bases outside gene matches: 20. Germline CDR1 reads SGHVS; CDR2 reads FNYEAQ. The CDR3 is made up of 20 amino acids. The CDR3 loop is CASSTRQGGFGTTRNTEAFF. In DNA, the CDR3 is TGTGCCAGCAGCACCCGACAGGGGGGGTTCGGCACAACGCGGAACACTGAAGCTTTCTTT.

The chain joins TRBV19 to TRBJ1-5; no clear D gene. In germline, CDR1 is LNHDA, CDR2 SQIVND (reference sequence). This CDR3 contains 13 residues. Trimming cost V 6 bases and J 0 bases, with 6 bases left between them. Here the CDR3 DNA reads TGTGCCAGTAGCAGGAATAGCAATCAGCCCCAGCATTTT. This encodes CASSRNSNQPQHF.

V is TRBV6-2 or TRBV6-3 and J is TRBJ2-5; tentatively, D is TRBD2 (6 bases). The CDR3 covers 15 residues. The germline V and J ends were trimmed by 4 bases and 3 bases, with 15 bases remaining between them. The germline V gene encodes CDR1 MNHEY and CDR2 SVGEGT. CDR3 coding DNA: TGTGCCAGCAGTTCTGGGGGACTTAGGGAAGAGACCCAGTACTTC. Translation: CASSSGGLREETQYF.

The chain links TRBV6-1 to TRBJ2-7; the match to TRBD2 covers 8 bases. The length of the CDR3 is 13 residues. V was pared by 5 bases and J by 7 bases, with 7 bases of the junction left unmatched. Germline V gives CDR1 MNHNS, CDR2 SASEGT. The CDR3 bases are TGTGCCAGCAGTTATGTTGCGGGAGGAGAGCAGTACTTC. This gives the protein CASSYVAGGEQYF.

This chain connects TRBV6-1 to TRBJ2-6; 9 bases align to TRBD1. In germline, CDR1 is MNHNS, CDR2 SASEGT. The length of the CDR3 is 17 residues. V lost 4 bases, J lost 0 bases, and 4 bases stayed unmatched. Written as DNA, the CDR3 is TGTGCCAGCAGTGGGGGGACAGGGATCTCTGGGGCCAACGTCCTGACTTTC. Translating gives CASSGGTGISGANVLTF.

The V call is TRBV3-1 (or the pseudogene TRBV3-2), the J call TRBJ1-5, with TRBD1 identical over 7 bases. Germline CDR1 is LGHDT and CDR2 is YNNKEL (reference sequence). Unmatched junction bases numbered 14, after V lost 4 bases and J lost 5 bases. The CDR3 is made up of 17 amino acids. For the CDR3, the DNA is TGTGCCAGCAGCCTCGGGACAGTGGGATTTGGGTATCAGCCCCAGCATTTT. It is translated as CASSLGTVGFGYQPQHF.

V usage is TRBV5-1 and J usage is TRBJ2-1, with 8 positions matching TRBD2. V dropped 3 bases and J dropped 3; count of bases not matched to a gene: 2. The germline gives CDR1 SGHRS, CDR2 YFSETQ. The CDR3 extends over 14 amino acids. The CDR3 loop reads CASSYSGDYNEQFF. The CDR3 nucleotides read TGCGCCAGCAGCTATAGCGGGGACTACAATGAGCAGTTCTTC.

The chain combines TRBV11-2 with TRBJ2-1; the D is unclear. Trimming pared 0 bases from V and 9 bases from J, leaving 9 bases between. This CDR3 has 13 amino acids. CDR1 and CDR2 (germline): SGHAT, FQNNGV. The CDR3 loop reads CASSLELLGEQFF. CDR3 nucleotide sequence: TGTGCCAGCAGCTTAGAGCTTCTAGGTGAGCAGTTCTTC.

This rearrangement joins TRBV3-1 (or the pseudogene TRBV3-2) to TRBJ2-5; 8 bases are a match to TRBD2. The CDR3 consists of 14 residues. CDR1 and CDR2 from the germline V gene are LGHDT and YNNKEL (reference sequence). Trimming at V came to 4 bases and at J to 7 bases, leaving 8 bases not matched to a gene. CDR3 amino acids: CASSPTAGGLTQYF. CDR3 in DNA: TGTGCCAGCAGCCCGACGGCGGGGGGTTTGACCCAGTACTTC.

CDR3 nucleotide sequence: TGTGCCAGTAGTATTACAGAGGGTAACATTCAGTACTTC. It specifies CASSITEGNIQYF. The chain links TRBV19 to TRBJ2-4; TRBD2 might be the D (5 bases). V was trimmed by 3 bases and J by 7 bases, leaving 10 bases between them. CDR1 and CDR2 (germline): LNHDA, SQIVND (reference sequence). The CDR3 extends over 13 amino acids.

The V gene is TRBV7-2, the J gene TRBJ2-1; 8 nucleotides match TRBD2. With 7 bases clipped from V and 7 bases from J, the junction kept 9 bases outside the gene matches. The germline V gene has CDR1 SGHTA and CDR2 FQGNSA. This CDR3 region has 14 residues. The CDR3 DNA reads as TGTGCCAGCAAACGGGGGGGCCAAGGTAATGAGCAGTTCTTC. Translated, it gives CASKRGGQGNEQFF.

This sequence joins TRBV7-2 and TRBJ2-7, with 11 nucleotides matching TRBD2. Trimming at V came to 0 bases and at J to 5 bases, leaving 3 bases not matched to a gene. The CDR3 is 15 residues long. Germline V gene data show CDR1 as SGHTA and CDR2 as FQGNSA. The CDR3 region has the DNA TGTGCCAGCAGCTTAGCAGCGACTAGCGGGGACGAGCAGTACTTC. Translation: CASSLAATSGDEQYF.

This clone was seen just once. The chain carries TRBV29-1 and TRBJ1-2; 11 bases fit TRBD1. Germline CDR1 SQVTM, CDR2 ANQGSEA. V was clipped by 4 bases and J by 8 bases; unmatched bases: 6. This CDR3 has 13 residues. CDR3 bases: TGCAGCGTTGTTACCGGGACAGGGGGAGGCTACACCTTC. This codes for CSVVTGTGGGYTF.

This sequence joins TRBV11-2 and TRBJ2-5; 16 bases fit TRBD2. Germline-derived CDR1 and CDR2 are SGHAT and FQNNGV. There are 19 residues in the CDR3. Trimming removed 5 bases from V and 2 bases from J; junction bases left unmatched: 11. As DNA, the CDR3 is TGTGCCAGCAGCGACGACGGGACTAGCGGGGGGGCGGATCAAGAGACCCAGTACTTC. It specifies CASSDDGTSGGADQETQYF.

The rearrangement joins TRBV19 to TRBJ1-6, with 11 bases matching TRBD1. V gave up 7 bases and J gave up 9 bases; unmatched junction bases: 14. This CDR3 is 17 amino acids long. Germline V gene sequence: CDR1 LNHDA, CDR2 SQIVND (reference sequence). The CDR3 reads CASNPLGTGGKISPLHF. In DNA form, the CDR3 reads TGTGCCAGTAATCCATTGGGGACAGGGGGGAAAATTTCACCCCTCCACTTT.

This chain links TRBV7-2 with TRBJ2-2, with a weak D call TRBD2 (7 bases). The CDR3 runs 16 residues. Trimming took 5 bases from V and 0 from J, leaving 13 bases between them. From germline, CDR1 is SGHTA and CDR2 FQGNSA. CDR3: CASSLRGGSNTGELFF. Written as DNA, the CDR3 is TGTGCCAGCAGCCTTCGCGGGGGCTCGAACACCGGGGAGCTGTTTTTT.